These 3 T cell receptor beta chains were all obtained from the same sample, sequenced in a study of blood T cell repertoires in COVID-19. TCRdb keeps only in-frame clones here, not all; method: immunoSEQ multiplex PCR. The sample lists 55,000 to 70,000 clones, over 70% occurring once. The sequenced sample was peripheral blood. Source of these receptors: a man in his 60s with acute or convalescent COVID-19.

This clone is a singleton in its sample. The chain is built from TRBV12-3 or TRBV12-4 and TRBJ1-2; weak D call: TRBD1 (6 bases). Between the trimmed V and J ends, which lost 6 bases and 2 bases, there was a span of 10 bases. The CDR3 spans 13 residues. CDR3: CASRLTGNYGYTF. CDR3 DNA: TGTGCCAGCAGACTTACAGGGAACTATGGCTACACCTTC.

The V call is TRBV4-2, the J call TRBJ2-1; 7 nucleotides match TRBD2. The CDR3 has 16 amino acids. The V gene end was trimmed by 0 bases and the J gene end by 2 bases; junction bases not matched to a gene: 4. CDR1 is LGHNA, CDR2 YNFKEQ, per germline. For the CDR3, the DNA is TGTGCCAGCAGCCAAGAGCCCAGCGGGGCCTACAATGAGCAGTTCTTC. Translation: CASSQEPSGAYNEQFF.

The rearrangement uses TRBV18 and TRBJ1-2; 10 bases map to TRBD1. With V trimmed by 6 bases and J by 0 bases, 7 bases remained unmatched. The CDR3 is 16 amino acids. Germline CDR1 and CDR2: KGHSH and LQKENI. The CDR3 nucleotides are TGTGCCAGCTCGCGACAGGGGGCGGATGCTAACTATGGCTACACCTTC. The encoded protein is CASSRQGADANYGYTF.